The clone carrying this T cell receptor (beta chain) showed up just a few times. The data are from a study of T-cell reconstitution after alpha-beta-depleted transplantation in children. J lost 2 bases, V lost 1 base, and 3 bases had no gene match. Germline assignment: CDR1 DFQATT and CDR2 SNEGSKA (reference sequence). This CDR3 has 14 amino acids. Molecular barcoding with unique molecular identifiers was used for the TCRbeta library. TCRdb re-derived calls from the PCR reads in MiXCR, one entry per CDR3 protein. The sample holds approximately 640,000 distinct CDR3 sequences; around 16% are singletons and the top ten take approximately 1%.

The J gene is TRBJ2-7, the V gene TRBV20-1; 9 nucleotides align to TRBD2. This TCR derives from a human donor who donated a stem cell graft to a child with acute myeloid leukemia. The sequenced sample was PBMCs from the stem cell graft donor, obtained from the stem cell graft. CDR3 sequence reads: CSARVLAGTYEQYF. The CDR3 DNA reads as TGCAGTGCTAGAGTGCTAGCGGGGACCTACGAGCAGTACTTC.